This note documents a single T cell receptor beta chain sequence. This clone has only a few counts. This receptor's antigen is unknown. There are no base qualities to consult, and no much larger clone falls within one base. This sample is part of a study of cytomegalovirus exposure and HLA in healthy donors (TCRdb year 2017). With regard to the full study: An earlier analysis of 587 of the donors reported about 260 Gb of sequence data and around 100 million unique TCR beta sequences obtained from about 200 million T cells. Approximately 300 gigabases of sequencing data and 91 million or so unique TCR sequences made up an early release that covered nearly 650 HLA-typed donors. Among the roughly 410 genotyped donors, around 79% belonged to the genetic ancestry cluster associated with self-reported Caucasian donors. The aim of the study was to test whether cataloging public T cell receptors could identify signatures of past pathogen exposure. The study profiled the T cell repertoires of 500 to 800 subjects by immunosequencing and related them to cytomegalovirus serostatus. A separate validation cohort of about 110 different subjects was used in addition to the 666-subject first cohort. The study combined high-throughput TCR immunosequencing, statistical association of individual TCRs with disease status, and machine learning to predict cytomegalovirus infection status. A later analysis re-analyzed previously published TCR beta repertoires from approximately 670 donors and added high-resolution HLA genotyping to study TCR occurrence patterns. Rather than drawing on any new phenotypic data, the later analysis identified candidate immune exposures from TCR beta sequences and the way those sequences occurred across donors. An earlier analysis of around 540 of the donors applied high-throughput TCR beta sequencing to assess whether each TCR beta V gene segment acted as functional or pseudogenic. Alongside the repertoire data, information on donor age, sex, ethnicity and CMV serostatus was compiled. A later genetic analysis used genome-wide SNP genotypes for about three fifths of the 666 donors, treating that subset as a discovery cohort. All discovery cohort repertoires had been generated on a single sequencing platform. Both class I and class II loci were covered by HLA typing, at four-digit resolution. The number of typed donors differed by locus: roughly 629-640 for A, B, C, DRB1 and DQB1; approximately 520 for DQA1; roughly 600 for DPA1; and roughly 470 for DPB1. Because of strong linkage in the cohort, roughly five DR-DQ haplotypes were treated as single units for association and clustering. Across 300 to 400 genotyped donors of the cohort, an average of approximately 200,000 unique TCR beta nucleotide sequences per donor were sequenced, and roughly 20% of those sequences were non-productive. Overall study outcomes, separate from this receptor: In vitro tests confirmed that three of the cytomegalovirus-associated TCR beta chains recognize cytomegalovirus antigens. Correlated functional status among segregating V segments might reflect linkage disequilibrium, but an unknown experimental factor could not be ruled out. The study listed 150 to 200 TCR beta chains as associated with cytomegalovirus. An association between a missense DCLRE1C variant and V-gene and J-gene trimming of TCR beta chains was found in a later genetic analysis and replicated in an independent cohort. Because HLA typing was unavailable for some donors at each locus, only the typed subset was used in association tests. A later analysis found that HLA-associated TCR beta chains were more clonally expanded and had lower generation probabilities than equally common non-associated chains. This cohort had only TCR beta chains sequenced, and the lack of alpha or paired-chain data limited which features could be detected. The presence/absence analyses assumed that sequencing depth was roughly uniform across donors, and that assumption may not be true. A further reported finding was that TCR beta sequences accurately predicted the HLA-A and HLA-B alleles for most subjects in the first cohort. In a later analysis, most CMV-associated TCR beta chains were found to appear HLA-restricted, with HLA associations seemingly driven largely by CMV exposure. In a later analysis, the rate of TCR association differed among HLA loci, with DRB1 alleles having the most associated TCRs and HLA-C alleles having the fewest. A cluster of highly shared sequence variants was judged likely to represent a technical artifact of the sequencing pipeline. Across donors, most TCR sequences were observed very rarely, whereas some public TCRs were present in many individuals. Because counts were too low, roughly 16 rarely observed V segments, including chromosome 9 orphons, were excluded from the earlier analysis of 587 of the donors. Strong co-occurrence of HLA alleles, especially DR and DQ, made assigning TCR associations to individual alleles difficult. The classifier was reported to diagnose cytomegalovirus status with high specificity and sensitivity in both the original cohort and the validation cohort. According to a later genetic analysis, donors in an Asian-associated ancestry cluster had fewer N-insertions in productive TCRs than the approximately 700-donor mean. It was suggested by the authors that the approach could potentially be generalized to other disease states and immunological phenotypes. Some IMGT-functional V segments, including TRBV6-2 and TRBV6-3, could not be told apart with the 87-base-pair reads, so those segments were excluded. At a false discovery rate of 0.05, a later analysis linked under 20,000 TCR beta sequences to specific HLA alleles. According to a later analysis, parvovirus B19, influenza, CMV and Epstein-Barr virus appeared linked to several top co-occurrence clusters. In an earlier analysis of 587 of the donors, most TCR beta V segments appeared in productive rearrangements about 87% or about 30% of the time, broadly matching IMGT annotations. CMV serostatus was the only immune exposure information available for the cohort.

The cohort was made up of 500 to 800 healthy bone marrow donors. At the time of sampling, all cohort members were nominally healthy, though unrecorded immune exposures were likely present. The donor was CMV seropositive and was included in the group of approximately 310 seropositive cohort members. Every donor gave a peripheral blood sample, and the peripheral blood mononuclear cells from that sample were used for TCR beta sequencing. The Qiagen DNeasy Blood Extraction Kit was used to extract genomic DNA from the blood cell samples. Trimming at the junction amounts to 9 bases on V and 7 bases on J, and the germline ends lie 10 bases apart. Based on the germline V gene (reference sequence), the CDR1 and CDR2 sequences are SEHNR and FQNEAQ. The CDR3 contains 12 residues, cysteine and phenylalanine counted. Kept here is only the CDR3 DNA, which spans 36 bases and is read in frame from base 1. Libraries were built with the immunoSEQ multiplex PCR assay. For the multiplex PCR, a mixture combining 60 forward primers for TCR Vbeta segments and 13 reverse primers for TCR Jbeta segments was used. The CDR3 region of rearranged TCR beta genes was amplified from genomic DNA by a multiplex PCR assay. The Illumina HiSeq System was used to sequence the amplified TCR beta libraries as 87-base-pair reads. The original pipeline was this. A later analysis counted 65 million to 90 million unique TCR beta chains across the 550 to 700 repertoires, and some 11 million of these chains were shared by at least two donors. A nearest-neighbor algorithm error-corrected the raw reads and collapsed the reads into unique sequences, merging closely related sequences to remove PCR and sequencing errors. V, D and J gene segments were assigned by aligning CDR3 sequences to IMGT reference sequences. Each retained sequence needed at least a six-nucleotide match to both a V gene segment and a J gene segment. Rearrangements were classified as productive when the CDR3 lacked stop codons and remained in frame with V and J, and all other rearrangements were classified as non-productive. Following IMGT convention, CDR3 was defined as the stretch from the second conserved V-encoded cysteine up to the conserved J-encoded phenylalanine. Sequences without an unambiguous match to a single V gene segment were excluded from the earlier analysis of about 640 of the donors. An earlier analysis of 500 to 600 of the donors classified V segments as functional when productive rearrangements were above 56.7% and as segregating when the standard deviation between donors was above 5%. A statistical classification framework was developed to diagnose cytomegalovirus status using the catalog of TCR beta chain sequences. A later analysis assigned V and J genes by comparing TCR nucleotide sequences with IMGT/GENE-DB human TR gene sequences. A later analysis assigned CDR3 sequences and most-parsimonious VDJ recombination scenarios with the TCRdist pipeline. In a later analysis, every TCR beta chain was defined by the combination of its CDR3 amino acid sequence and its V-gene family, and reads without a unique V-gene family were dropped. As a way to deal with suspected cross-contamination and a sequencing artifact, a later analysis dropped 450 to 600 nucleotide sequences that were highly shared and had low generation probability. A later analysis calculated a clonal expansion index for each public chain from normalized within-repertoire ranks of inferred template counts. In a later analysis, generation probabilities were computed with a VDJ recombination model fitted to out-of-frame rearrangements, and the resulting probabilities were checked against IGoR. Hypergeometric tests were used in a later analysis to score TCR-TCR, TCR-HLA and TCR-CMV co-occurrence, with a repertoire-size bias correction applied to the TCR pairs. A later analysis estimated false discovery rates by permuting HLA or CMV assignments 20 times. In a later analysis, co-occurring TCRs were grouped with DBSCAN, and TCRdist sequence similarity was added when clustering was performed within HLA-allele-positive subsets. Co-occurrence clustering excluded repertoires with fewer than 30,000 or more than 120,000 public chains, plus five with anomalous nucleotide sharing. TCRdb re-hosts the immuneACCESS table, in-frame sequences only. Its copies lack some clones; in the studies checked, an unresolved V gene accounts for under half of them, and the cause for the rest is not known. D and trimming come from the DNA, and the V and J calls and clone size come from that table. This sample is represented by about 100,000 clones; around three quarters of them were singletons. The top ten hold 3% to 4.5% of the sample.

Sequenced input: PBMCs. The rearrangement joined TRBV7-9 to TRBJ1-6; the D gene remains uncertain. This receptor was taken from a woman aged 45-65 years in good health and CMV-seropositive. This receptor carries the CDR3 CASHPGNSPLHF. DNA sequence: TGTGCCAGTCATCCGGGGAATTCACCCCTCCACTTT.